This T cell receptor beta chain was observed in a study of blood T cell repertoires in COVID-19. Looking at the study overall: Both acute and convalescent COVID-19 samples were obtained from the United States, Italy and Spain.

Germline CDR1 SQVTM, CDR2 ANQGSEA. The ends lost 1 base at V and 8 bases at J; junction bases unmatched: 5. This CDR3 has 13 amino acids. TCRdb keeps only in-frame clones here, not all; method: immunoSEQ multiplex PCR. The sample carries tens of thousands of clones, roughly 80% recorded once. The rearrangement joins TRBV29-1 to TRBJ1-3, with TRBD1 identical over 7 bases. Source material: peripheral blood. The receptor was isolated from a woman of 80 years or more with active or convalescent COVID-19. CDR3 bases: TGCAGCGTTGAAGGACAGGGCGTGGACACCATATATTTT. This translates into CSVEGQGVDTIYF.